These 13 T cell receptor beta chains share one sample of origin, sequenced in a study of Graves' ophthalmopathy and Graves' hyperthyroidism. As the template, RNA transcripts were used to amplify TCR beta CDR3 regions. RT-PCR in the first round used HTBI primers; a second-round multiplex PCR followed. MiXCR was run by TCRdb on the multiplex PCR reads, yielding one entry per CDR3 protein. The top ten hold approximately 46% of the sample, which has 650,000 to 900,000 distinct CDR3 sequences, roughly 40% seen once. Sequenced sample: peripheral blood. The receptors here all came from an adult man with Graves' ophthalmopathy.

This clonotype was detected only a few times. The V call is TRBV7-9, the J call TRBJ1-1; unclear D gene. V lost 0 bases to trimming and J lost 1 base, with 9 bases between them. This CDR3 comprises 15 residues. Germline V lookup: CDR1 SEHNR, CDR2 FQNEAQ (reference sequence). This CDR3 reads CASSLARGENTEAFF. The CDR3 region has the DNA TGTGCCAGCAGCTTAGCGCGGGGAGAGAACACTGAAGCTTTCTTT.

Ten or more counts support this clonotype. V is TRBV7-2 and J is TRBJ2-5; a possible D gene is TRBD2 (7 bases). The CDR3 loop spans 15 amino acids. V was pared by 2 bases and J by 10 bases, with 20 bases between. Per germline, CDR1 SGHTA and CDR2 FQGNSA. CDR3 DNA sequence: TGTGCCAGCAGCTTACAGCAGGGGAGGGGGGGTGTCCAGTACTTC. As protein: CASSLQQGRGGVQYF. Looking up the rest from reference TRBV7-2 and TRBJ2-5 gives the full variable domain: GAGVSQSPSNKVTEKGKDVELRCDPISGHTALYWYRQSLGQGLEFLIYFQGNSAPDKSGLPSDRFSAERTGGSVSTLTIQRTQQEDSAVYLCASSLQQGRGGVQYFGPGTRLLVL.

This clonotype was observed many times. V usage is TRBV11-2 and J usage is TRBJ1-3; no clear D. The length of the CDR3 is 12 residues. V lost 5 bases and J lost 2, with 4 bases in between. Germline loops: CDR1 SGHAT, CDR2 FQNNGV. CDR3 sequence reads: CASSGPGNTIYF. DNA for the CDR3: TGTGCCAGCAGCGGTCCTGGAAACACCATATATTTT.

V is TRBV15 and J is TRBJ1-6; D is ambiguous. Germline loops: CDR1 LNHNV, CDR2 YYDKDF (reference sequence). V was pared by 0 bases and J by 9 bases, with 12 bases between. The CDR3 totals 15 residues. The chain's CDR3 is CATSREEIGPSPLHF. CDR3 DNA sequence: TGTGCCACCAGCAGAGAGGAAATTGGTCCTTCACCCCTCCACTTT.

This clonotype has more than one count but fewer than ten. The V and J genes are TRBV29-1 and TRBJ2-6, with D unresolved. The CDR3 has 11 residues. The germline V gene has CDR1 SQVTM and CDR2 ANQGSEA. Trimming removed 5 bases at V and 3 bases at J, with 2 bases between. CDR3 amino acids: CSVSGANVLTF. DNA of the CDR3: TGCAGCGTTAGTGGGGCCAACGTCCTGACTTTC.

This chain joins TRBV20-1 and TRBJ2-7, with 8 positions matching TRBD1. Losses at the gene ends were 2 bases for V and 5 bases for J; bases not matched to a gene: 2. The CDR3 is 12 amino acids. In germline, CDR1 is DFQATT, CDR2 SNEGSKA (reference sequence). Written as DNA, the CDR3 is TGCAGTGCTAGACAGGGGGCGGACGAGCAGTACTTC. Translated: CSARQGADEQYF.

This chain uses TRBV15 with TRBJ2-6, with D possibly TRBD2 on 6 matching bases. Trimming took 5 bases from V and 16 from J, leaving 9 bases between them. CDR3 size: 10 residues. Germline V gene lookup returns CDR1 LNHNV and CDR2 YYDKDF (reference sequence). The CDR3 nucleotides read TGTGCCACCAGCGCGAGCGGGCTGACTTTC. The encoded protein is CATSASGLTF. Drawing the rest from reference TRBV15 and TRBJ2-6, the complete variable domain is DAMVIQNPRYQVTQFGKPVTLSCSQTLNHNVMYWYQQKSSQAPKLLFHYYDKDFNNEADTPDNFQSRRPNTSFCFLDIRSPGLGDTAMYLCATSASGLTFGAGSRLTVL.

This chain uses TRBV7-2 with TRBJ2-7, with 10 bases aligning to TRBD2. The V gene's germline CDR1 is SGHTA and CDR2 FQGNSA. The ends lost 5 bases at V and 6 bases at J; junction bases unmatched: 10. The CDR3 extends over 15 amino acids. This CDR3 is CASSRGLAGAAEQYF. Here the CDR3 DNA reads TGTGCCAGCAGCCGGGGCCTAGCGGGAGCGGCCGAGCAGTACTTC. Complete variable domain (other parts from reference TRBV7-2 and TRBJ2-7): GAGVSQSPSNKVTEKGKDVELRCDPISGHTALYWYRQSLGQGLEFLIYFQGNSAPDKSGLPSDRFSAERTGGSVSTLTIQRTQQEDSAVYLCASSRGLAGAAEQYFGPGTRLTVT.

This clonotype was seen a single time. CDR3 DNA sequence: TGTGCCAGCAGCTTAGATGAGCGTAGCGGGAGAAGGGAGCAGTTCTTC. This codes for CASSLDERSGRREQFF. The chain employs TRBV7-6 and TRBJ2-1, with 9 bases matching TRBD2. V lost 1 base to trimming and J lost 10 bases; unmatched junction nucleotides: 11. This CDR3 has 16 amino acids. CDR1 and CDR2 (germline): SGHVS, FNYEAQ.

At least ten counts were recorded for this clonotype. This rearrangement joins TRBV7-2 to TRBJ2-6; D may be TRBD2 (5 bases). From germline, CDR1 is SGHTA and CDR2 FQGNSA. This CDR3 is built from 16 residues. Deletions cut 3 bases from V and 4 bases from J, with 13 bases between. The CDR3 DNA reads TGTGCCAGCAGCTTCCACTTCGGGATCGGGGCCAACGTCCTGACTTTC. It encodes CASSFHFGIGANVLTF.

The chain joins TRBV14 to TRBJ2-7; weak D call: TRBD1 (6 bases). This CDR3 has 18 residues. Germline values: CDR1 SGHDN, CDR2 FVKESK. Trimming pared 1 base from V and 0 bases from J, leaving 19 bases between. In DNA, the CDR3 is TGTGCCAGCAGCCAAGCTTCCTTGACAGGAATAATCTCCTACGAGCAGTACTTC. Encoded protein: CASSQASLTGIISYEQYF.

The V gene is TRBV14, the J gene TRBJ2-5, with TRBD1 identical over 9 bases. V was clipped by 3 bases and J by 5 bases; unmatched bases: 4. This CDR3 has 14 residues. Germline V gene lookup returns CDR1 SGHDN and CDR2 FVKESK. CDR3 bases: TGTGCCAGCAGCCAGTCCGGGACAGGGGAGACCCAGTACTTC. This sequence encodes CASSQSGTGETQYF. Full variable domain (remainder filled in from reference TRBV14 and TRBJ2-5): EAGVTQFPSHSVIEKGQTVTLRCDPISGHDNLYWYRRVMGKEIKFLLHFVKESKQDESGMPNNRFLAERTGGTYSTLKVQPAELEDSGVYFCASSQSGTGETQYFGPGTRLLVL.

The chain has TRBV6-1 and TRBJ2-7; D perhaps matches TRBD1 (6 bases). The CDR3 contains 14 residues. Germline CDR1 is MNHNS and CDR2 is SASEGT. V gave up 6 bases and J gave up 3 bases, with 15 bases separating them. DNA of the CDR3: TGTGCCAGCAGCACGGCTGCGGACAGCTACGAGCAGTACTTC. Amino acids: CASSTAADSYEQYF.